The T cell receptor (beta chain) under discussion was sequenced for a study of CD8 T cells in Susac syndrome. The CDR3 runs 14 residues. CDR1 and CDR2 (germline): LGHDT, YNNKEL (reference sequence). Between the trimmed V and J ends, which lost 1 base and 7 bases, there was a span of 11 bases. The RNA input was roughly 0.45 to 1 ug, and it was reverse transcribed with random hexamers. In TCRdb, the immunoSEQ multiplex PCR reads were re-called with MiXCR into one record per CDR3 protein. The table shows 150,000 to 200,000 distinct CDR3 sequences, with about 91% occurring only once. The gene calls are TRBV3-1 and TRBJ2-1; D not certain. Sequences were obtained from CD4+ T cells from PBMCs. This clonotype was sampled from a human donor in good health. The CDR3 DNA is TGTGCCAGCAGCCAAGGGGCACGAAAAAATGAGCAGTTCTTC. Protein sequence: CASSQGARKNEQFF.